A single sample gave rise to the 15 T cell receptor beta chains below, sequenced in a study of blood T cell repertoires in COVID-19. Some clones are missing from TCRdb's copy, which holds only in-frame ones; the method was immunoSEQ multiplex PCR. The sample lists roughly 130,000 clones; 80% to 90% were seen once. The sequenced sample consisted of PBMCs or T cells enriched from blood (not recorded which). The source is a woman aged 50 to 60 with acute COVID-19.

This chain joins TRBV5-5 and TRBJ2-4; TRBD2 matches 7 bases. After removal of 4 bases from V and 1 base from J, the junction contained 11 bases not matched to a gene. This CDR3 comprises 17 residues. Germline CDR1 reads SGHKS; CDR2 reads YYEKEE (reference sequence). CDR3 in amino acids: CASSQRARGEAKNIQYF. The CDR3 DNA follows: TGTGCCAGCAGCCAGAGAGCCCGGGGGGAGGCCAAAAACATTCAGTACTTC.

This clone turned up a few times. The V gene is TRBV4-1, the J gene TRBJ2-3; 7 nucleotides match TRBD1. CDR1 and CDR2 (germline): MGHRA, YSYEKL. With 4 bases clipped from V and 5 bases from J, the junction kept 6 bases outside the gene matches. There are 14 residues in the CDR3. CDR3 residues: CASSPGGTKDTQYF. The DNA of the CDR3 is TGCGCCAGCAGCCCAGGGGGAACTAAAGATACGCAGTATTTT.

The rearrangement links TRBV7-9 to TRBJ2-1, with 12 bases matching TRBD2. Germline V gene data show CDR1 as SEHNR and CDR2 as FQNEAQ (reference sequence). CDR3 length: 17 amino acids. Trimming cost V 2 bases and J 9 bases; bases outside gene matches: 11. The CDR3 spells CASSLSFGLAGISEQFF. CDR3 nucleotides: TGTGCCAGCAGCTTAAGCTTTGGACTAGCGGGAATAAGTGAGCAGTTCTTC.

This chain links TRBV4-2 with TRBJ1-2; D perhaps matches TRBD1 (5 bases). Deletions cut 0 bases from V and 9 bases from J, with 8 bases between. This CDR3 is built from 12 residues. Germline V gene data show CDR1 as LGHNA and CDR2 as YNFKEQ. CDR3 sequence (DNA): TGTGCCAGCAGCCAAGATGGGGGGAGCTACACCTTC. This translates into CASSQDGGSYTF.

The CDR3 DNA follows: TGCGCCAGCAGCTTGACTCCGGGACTATACAATGAGCAGTTCTTC. Translated: CASSLTPGLYNEQFF. The J gene is TRBJ2-1, the V gene TRBV5-1; 7 bases align to TRBD2. The germline V gene has CDR1 SGHRS and CDR2 YFSETQ. CDR3 length: 15 residues. Trimming at V came to 1 base and at J to 4 bases, leaving 5 bases not matched to a gene.

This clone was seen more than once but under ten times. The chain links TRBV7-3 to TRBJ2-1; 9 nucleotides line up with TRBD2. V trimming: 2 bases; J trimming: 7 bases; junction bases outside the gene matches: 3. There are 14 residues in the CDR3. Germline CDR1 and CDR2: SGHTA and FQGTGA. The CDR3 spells CASSLLAGINEQFF. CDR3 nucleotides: TGTGCCAGCAGCTTACTAGCGGGGATTAATGAGCAGTTCTTC.

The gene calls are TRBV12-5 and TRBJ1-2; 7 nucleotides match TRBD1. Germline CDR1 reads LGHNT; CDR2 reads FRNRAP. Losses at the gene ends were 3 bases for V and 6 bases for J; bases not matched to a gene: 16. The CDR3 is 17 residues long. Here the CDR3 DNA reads TGTGCTAGTGGTTTCGAATGGGAAAACAGGGACAGTGATGGCTACACCTTC. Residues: CASGFEWENRDSDGYTF.

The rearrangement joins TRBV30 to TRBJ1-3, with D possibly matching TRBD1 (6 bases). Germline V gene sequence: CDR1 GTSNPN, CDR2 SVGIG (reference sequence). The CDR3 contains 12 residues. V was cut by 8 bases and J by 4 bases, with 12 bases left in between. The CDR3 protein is CAGRGSGNTIYF. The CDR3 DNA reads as TGTGCCGGTAGGGGGTCGGGAAACACCATATATTTT.

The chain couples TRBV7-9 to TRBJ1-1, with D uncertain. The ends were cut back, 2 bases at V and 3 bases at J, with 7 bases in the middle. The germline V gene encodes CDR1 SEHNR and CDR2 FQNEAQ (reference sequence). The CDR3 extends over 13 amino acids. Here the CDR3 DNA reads TGTGCCAGCAGCTTAAGGGAGGACACTGAAGCTTTCTTT. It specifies CASSLREDTEAFF.

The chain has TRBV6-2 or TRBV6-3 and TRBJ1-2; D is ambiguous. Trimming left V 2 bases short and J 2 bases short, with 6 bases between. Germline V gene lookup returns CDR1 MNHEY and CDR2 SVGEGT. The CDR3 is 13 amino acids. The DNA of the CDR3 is TGTGCCAGCAGTTACGGCACAAACTATGGCTACACCTTC. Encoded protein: CASSYGTNYGYTF.

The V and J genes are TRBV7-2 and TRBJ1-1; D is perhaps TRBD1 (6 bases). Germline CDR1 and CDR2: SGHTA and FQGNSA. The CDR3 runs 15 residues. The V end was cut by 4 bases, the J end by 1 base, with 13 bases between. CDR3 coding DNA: TGTGCCAGCAGCTCGCAGACAGGATGGAACACTGAAGCTTTCTTT. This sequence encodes CASSSQTGWNTEAFF.

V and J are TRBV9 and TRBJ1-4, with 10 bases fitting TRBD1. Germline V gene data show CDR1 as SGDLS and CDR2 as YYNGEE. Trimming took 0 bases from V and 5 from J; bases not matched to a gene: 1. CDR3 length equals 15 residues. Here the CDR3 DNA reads TGTGCCAGCAGCGTAGGGGGACAGGGGAATGAAAAACTGTTTTTT. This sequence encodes CASSVGGQGNEKLFF.

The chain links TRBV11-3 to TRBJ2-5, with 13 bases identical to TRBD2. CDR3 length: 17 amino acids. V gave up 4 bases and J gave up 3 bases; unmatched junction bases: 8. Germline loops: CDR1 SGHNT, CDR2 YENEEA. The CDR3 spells CASSYYHGTSGEETQYF. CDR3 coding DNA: TGTGCCAGCAGCTATTACCATGGGACTAGCGGGGAAGAGACCCAGTACTTC. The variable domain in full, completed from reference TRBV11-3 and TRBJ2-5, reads EAGVVQSPRYKIIEKKQPVAFWCNPISGHNTLYWYLQNLGQGPELLIRYENEEAVDDSQLPKDRFSAERLKGVDSTLKIQPAELGDSAVYLCASSYYHGTSGEETQYFGPGTRLLVL.

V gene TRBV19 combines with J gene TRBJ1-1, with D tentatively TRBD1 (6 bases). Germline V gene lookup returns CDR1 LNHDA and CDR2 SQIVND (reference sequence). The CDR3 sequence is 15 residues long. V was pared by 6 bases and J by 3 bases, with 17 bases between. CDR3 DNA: TGTGCCAGTAGGGGAAGACAGGTCATGGACACTGAAGCTTTCTTT. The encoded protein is CASRGRQVMDTEAFF. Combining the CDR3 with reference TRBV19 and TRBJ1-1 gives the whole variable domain DGGITQSPKYLFRKEGQNVTLSCEQNLNHDAMYWYRQDPGQGLRLIYYSQIVNDFQKGDIAEGYSVSREKKESFPLTVTSAQKNPTAFYLCASRGRQVMDTEAFFGQGTRLTVV.

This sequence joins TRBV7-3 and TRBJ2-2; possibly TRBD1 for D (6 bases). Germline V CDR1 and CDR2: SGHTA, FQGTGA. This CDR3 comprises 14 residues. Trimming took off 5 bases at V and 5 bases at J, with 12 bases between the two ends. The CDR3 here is CASSLGTTTGELFF. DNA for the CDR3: TGTGCCAGCAGCCTCGGGACAACGACCGGGGAGCTGTTTTTT.